The next 5 T cell receptor beta chains were all read from a single sample in a study of blood T cell repertoires in COVID-19 (dated by TCRdb to the early 2020s). Libraries were constructed by the immunoSEQ multiplex PCR assay. TCRdb took over this immuneACCESS table, retaining in-frame rearrangements with V and J assigned. Such tables are incomplete; in checked studies, under half of the missing clones stem from an unresolved V gene, and the remainder is unexplained. The sample has 180,000 or so clones on record, 80% to 85% of them singletons. Jointly, the top ten make up roughly 7% of the sample. Input material: PBMCs or T cells enriched from blood (not recorded which). Receptors were obtained from a man aged 35-49 years who had recovered from COVID-19.

This sequence joins TRBV18 and TRBJ1-2; D perhaps matches TRBD1 (6 bases). V was cut by 1 base and J by 0 bases, with 9 bases left in between. Germline V gives CDR1 KGHSH, CDR2 LQKENI. The CDR3 consists of 15 residues. CDR3 in amino acids: CASSPRTESNYGYTF. The CDR3 DNA is TGTGCCAGCTCACCACGGACAGAATCTAACTATGGCTACACCTTC.

This clone was recorded only once. V and J are TRBV11-3 and TRBJ1-2, with TRBD1 as a possible D gene (6 bases). Germline loops: CDR1 SGHNT, CDR2 YENEEA. The CDR3 contains 15 residues. With 4 bases removed from V and 4 bases from J, the gap between germline ends came to 16 bases. CDR3 sequence (DNA): TGTGCCAGCAGCTACCGGGACACCAAACGCTATGGCTACACCTTC. It specifies CASSYRDTKRYGYTF.

The DNA of the CDR3 is TGCAGTGCGTCAGGAGGTCAGCCCCAGCATTTT. Protein sequence: CSASGGQPQHF. V and J are TRBV20-1 and TRBJ1-5; no definite D call. V was cut by 6 bases and J by 6 bases, with 9 bases left in between. Germline V lookup: CDR1 DFQATT, CDR2 SNEGSKA (reference sequence). The CDR3 extends over 11 amino acids.

The chain joins TRBV7-3 to TRBJ2-6; no clear D. The V end lost 0 bases, the J end lost 0 bases, and 3 bases lay between the germline ends. Germline V lookup: CDR1 SGHTA, CDR2 FQGTGA. The CDR3 totals 15 residues. The CDR3 coding sequence is TGTGCCAGCAGCTTAACGGCCTCTGGGGCCAACGTCCTGACTTTC. It is translated as CASSLTASGANVLTF.

The chain couples TRBV18 to TRBJ2-2, with D perhaps TRBD1 (6 bases). The CDR3 covers 15 residues. The V end was cut by 6 bases, the J end by 0 bases, with 11 bases between. CDR1 is KGHSH and CDR2 is LQKENI in the germline V gene. In nucleotides, the CDR3 is TGTGCCAGCTCCTCGGGACAACCGAACACCGGGGAGCTGTTTTTT. Its translation is CASSSGQPNTGELFF.